The 17 T cell receptor beta chains below all came from one sample that was sequenced in a study of shared clonotypes between healthy human individuals. The method was immunoSEQ multiplex PCR; TCRdb's version includes in-frame clones alone and lacks a portion of them. The table has millions of clones, roughly 95% seen once. Naive CD8 cells, CD45RO-negative and positively selected for CCR7, excluded terminally differentiated effector memory CD45RA+ cells. Sequencing was performed on naive CD8+ T cells sorted from blood. These receptors all come from a man aged 18 to 29 in good health.

The chain is built from TRBV6-5 and TRBJ2-3; D remains ambiguous. Germline V CDR1 and CDR2: MNHEY, SVGAGI. V lost 7 bases and J 2 bases, leaving 7 bases between the germline ends. CDR3 length: 12 residues. The CDR3 loop reads CASKSATDTQYF. The CDR3 DNA reads as TGTGCCAGCAAGAGCGCCACAGATACGCAGTATTTT.

The rearrangement joins TRBV19 to TRBJ1-6; the D gene is possibly TRBD1 (5 bases). The ends were cut back, 3 bases at V and 11 bases at J, with 11 bases in the middle. The CDR3 covers 13 residues. Per the germline V gene, CDR1 is LNHDA and CDR2 is SQIVND (reference sequence). CDR3 in amino acids: CASSISQGAPLHF. The DNA of the CDR3 is TGTGCCAGTAGTATCTCCCAGGGAGCACCCCTCCACTTT.

This clone was detected a few times. V and J are TRBV6-5 and TRBJ1-6; possibly TRBD1 for D (5 bases). This CDR3 has 14 residues. Trimming pared 6 bases from V and 9 bases from J, leaving 15 bases between. CDR1 MNHEY and CDR2 SVGAGI come from the germline V gene. The CDR3 DNA follows: TGTGCCAGCAGGGGTGGGCAGGGTGGTTCACCCCTCCACTTT. Translation gives CASRGGQGGSPLHF.

CDR3: CASSLSPQELFF. DNA for the CDR3: TGTGCCAGCAGTTTAAGTCCCCAGGAACTGTTTTTT. The chain has TRBV28 and TRBJ1-4; D is undetermined. The germline gives CDR1 MDHEN, CDR2 SYDVKM. This CDR3 is 12 amino acids long. V gave up 2 bases and J gave up 12 bases, with 10 bases separating them. Looking up the rest from reference TRBV28 and TRBJ1-4 gives the full variable domain: DVKVTQSSRYLVKRTGEKVFLECVQDMDHENMFWYRQDPGLGLRLIYFSYDVKMKEKGDIPEGYSVSREKKERFSLILESASTNQTSMYLCASSLSPQELFFGSGTQLSVL.

This chain joins TRBV5-1 and TRBJ2-5; 9 bases match TRBD2. V gave up 1 base and J gave up 5 bases; unmatched junction bases: 9. Germline V CDR1 and CDR2: SGHRS, YFSETQ. The CDR3 has 16 residues. CDR3 sequence (DNA): TGCGCCAGCAGCTTGCGCATAGCGGGAGTCTCGGAGACCCAGTACTTC. Translating it yields CASSLRIAGVSETQYF.

This clone was counted once. The chain combines TRBV28 with TRBJ2-7; D could derive from TRBD1 or TRBD2 (5 bases each). The CDR3 length is 14 residues. The V gene's germline CDR1 is MDHEN and CDR2 SYDVKM. The V gene lost 8 bases and the J gene lost 3 bases, with 17 bases spanning the gap. The CDR3 protein is CASSNRGANYEQYF. The CDR3 nucleotides read TGTGCCAGCTCAAACAGAGGGGCTAACTACGAGCAGTACTTC.

This chain joins TRBV10-3 and TRBJ1-1, with TRBD1 matching over 9 bases. Germline trimming cut 2 bases from V and 0 bases from J; bases unmatched to any gene: 7. The CDR3 has 17 residues. Germline V gene sequence: CDR1 ENHRY, CDR2 SYGVKD. The CDR3 DNA reads TGTGCCATCAGTGAGGTGGGGACAGGGCTTCTGAACACTGAAGCTTTCTTT. Translation: CAISEVGTGLLNTEAFF.

V and J are TRBV6-1 and TRBJ2-3; 7 bases are a match to TRBD2. Losses at the gene ends were 2 bases for V and 2 bases for J; bases not matched to a gene: 4. The CDR3 has 15 amino acids. The germline CDR1 and CDR2 sequences are MNHNS and SASEGT. Here the CDR3 reads CASSERSGATDTQYF. Here the CDR3 DNA reads TGTGCCAGCAGTGAAAGAAGCGGGGCCACAGATACGCAGTATTTT.

The CDR3 reads CASPGRAPPYGYTF. As DNA, the CDR3 is TGTGCCAGCCCCGGGCGAGCTCCTCCCTATGGCTACACCTTC. The chain carries TRBV11-2 and TRBJ1-2; no reliable D call. V lost 8 bases and J 4 bases, leaving 17 bases between the germline ends. The CDR3 has 14 residues. Germline V gene sequence: CDR1 SGHAT, CDR2 FQNNGV.

The chain is built from TRBV28 and TRBJ2-7; TRBD2 might be the D (6 bases). Trimming left V 5 bases short and J 0 bases short, with 11 bases between. CDR3 length: 14 residues. Germline V gives CDR1 MDHEN, CDR2 SYDVKM. The CDR3 reads CASSQLGGSYEQYF. CDR3 bases: TGTGCCAGCAGTCAACTGGGGGGCTCCTACGAGCAGTACTTC. Combining the CDR3 with reference TRBV28 and TRBJ2-7 gives the whole variable domain DVKVTQSSRYLVKRTGEKVFLECVQDMDHENMFWYRQDPGLGLRLIYFSYDVKMKEKGDIPEGYSVSREKKERFSLILESASTNQTSMYLCASSQLGGSYEQYFGPGTRLTVT.

CDR3 coding DNA: TGTGCCAGCAGCGGATTGACAGGGGTTGGGGAGACCCAGTACTTC. Its translation: CASSGLTGVGETQYF. The J gene is TRBJ2-5, the V gene TRBV9; TRBD1 aligns across 8 bases. The CDR3 is 15 amino acids. With V trimmed by 3 bases and J by 5 bases, 9 bases remained unmatched. The germline V gene has CDR1 SGDLS and CDR2 YYNGEE.

The rearrangement joins TRBV2 to TRBJ1-3; D uncertain. CDR1 SNHLY and CDR2 FYNNEI come from the germline V gene. The length of the CDR3 is 15 residues. Trimming left V 2 bases short and J 4 bases short, with 12 bases between. The CDR3 is CASSERELRGNTIYF. CDR3 nucleotides: TGTGCCAGCAGTGAAAGGGAGCTCAGGGGAAACACCATATATTTT.

This chain uses TRBV27 with TRBJ2-3, with a possible D match to TRBD2 (6 bases). This CDR3 has 15 residues. With 10 bases removed from V and 4 bases from J, the gap between germline ends came to 21 bases. Looked up from germline, CDR1 is MNHEY and CDR2 is SMNVEV (reference sequence). The CDR3 DNA reads TGTGCCACCGCGTTCCTCGGAGGGCCCTCAGATACGCAGTATTTT. It codes for CATAFLGGPSDTQYF.

This sequence joins TRBV7-9 and TRBJ1-2; TRBD1 matches 9 bases. Germline assignment: CDR1 SEHNR and CDR2 FQNEAQ (reference sequence). The CDR3 is 16 amino acids. Losses at the gene ends were 4 bases for V and 4 bases for J; bases not matched to a gene: 10. The CDR3 region has the DNA TGTGCCAGCAGCTCGGTCTGGGACAGGGAGGGCTATGGCTACACCTTC. It yields the protein CASSSVWDREGYGYTF.

J is TRBJ2-7 and V is TRBV5-1; maybe TRBD1 (6 bases). Deletions cut 3 bases from V and 0 bases from J, with 13 bases between. The CDR3 is made up of 15 amino acids. CDR1 and CDR2 from the germline V gene are SGHRS and YFSETQ. Here the CDR3 DNA reads TGCGCCAGCAGCTGGACAGCCACATTCTCCTACGAGCAGTACTTC. Protein sequence: CASSWTATFSYEQYF.

Notes on this clone: Since a much larger clone is just one base distant, this may be a read error. In DNA, the CDR3 is TGTGCCAGCAGGGAAGAGACCCAGTACTTC. Protein sequence: CASREETQYF. The V gene is TRBV6-1, the J gene TRBJ2-5, with no clear D. From germline, CDR1 is MNHNS and CDR2 SASEGT. There are 10 residues in the CDR3.

This chain links TRBV16 with TRBJ2-7; D is perhaps TRBD1 (5 bases). CDR3 size: 15 residues. Germline V gene data show CDR1 as KGHSY and CDR2 as FQNENV. V lost 6 bases and J lost 6, with 21 bases in between. CDR3 in DNA: TGTGCCAGCAGTCTCCCCGACAGATCCCCCCCCGAGCAGTACTTC. It specifies CASSLPDRSPPEQYF.